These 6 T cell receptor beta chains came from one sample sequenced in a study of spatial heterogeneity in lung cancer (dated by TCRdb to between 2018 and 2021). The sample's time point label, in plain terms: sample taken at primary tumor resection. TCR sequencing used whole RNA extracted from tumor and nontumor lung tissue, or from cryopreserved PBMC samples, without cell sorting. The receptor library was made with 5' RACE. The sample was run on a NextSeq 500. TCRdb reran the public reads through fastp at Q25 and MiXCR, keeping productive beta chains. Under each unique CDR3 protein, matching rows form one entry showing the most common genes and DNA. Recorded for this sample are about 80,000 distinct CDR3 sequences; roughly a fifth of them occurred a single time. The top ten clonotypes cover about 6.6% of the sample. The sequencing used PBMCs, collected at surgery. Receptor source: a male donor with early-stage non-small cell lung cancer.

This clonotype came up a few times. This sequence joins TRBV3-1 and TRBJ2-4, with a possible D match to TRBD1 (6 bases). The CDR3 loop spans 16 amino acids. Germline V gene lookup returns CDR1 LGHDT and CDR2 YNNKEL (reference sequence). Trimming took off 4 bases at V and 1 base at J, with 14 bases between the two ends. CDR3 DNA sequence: TGTGCCAGCAGCCCAGGGTTTCAGGGGGCCAAAAACATTCAGTACTTC. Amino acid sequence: CASSPGFQGAKNIQYF. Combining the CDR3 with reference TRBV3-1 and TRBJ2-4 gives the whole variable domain DTAVSQTPKYLVTQMGNDKSIKCEQNLGHDTMYWYKQDSKKFLKIMFSYNNKELIINETVPNRFSPKSPDKAHLNLHINSLELGDSAVYFCASSPGFQGAKNIQYFGAGTRLSVL.

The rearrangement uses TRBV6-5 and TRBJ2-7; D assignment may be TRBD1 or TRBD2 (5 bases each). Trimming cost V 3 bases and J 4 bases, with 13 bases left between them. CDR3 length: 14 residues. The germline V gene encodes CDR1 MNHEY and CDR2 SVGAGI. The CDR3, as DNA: TGTGCCAGCAGTTATAGGGACCGCCGTTACGAGCAGTACTTC. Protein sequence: CASSYRDRRYEQYF.

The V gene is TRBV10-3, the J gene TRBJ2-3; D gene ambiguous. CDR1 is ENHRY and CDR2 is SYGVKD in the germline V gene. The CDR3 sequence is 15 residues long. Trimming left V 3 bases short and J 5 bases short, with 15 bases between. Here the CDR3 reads CAISEMIAEGDTQYF. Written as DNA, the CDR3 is TGTGCCATCAGTGAAATGATAGCAGAAGGAGATACGCAGTATTTT.

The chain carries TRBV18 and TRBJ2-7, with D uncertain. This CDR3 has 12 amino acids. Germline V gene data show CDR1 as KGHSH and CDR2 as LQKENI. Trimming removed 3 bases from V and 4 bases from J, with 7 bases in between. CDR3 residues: CASSPMLYEQYF. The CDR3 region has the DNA TGTGCCAGCTCACCGATGCTGTACGAGCAGTACTTC. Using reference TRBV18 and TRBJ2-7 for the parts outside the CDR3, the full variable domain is NAGVMQNPRHLVRRRGQEARLRCSPMKGHSHVYWYRQLPEEGLKFMVYLQKENIIDESGMPKERFSAEFPKEGPSILRIQQVVRGDSAAYFCASSPMLYEQYFGPGTRLTVT.

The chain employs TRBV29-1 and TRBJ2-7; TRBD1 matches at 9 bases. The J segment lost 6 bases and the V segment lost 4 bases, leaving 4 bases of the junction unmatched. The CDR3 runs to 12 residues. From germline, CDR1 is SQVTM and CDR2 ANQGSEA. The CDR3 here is CSVGGQGREQYF. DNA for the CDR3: TGCAGCGTTGGAGGACAGGGGCGCGAGCAGTACTTC.

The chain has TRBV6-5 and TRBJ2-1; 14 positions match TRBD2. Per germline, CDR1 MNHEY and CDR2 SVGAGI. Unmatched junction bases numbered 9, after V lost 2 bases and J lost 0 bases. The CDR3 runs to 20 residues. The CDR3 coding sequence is TGTGCCAGCAGTTACGGGGGACTAGCGGGGGTTATTAGCTCCTACAATGAGCAGTTCTTC. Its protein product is CASSYGGLAGVISSYNEQFF.